This TCR beta chain comes out of a study of cytomegalovirus exposure and HLA in healthy donors. The primer mix had 60 Vbeta and 13 Jbeta primers. The repertoire was sequenced with immunoSEQ multiplex PCR; TCRdb's copy has only in-frame clones and lacks some. The data show about 100,000 clones, with over 75% seen just once and around 2.4% held by the top ten. The germline gives CDR1 SGHRS, CDR2 YFSETQ. V was clipped by 5 bases and J by 2 bases, with 10 bases between them. The CDR3 contains 14 residues. The chain carries TRBV5-1 and TRBJ2-2, with D perhaps matching TRBD2 (6 bases). This clonotype was sampled from a young man in good health and CMV-seronegative. The sequenced material came from PBMCs. CDR3 coding DNA: TGCGCCAGCAGTAGGGACTCTAACACCGGGGAGCTGTTTTTT. Residues: CASSRDSNTGELFF.